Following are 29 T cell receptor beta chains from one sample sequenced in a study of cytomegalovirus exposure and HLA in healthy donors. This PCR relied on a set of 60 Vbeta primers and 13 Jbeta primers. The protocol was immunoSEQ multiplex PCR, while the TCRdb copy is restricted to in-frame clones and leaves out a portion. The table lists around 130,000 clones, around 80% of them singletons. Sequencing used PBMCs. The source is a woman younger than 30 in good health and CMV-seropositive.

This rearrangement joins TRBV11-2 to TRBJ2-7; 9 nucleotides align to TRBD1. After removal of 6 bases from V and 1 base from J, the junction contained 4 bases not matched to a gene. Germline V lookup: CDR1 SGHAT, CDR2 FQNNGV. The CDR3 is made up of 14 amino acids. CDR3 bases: TGTGCCAGCAGGACGGGACAGGGTTCCTACGAGCAGTACTTC. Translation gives CASRTGQGSYEQYF.

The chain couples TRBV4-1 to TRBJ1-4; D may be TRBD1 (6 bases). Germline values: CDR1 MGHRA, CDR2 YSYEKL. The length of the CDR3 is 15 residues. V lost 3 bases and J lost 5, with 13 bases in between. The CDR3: CASSQYRVANEKLFF. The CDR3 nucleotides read TGCGCCAGCAGCCAGTACAGGGTAGCGAATGAAAAACTGTTTTTT.

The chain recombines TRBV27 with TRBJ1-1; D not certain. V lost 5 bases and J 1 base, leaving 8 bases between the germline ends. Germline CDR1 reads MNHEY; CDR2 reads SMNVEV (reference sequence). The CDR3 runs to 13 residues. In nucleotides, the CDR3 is TGTGCCAGCAGTCCAACTGAGAACACTGAAGCTTTCTTT. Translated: CASSPTENTEAFF.

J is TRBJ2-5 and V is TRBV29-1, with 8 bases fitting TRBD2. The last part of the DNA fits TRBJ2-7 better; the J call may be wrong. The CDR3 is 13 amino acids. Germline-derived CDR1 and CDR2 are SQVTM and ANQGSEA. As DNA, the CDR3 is TGCAGCGTTGTGCGGGGGGTCTCCTACGAGCAGTACTTC. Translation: CSVVRGVSYEQYF.

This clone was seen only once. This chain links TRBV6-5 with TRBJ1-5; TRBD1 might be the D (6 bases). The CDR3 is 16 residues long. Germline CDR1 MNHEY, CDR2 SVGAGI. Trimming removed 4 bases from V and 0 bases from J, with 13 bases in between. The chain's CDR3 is CASSFHREISNQPQHF. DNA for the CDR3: TGTGCCAGCAGTTTCCACAGGGAAATTAGCAATCAGCCCCAGCATTTT.

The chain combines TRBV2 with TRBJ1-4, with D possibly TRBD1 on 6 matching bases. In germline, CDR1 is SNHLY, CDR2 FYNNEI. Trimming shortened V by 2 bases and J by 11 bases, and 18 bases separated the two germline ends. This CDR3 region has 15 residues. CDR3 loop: CASSESGDNDLKLFF. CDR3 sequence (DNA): TGTGCCAGCAGTGAATCAGGGGATAACGACCTGAAACTGTTTTTT.

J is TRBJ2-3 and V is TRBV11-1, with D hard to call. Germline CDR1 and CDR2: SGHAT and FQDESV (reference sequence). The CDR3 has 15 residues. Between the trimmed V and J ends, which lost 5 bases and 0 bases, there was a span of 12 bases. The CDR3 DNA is TGTGCCAGCAGCCCGCGACTGGCTAGCACAGATACGCAGTATTTT. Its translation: CASSPRLASTDTQYF.

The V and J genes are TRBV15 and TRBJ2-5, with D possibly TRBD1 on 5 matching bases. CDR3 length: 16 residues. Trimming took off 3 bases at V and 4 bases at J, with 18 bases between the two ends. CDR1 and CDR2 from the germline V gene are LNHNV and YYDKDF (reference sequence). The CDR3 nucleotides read TGTGCCACCAGCAGGAGTCAGGGTTCGGTAGCAGAGACCCAGTACTTC. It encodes CATSRSQGSVAETQYF.

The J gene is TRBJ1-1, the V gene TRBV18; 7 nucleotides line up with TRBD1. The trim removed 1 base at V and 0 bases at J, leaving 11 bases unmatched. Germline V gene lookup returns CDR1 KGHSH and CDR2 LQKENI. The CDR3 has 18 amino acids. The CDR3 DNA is TGTGCCAGCTCACCACGACAGGGTTTGGGGGCTATGAACACTGAAGCTTTCTTT. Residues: CASSPRQGLGAMNTEAFF.

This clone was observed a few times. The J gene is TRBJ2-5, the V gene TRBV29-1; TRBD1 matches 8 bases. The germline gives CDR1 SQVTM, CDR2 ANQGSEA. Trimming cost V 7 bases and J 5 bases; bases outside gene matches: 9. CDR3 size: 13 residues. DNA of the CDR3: TGCAGCGCCGTCGGCAGGGGGCTTGAGACCCAGTACTTC. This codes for CSAVGRGLETQYF.

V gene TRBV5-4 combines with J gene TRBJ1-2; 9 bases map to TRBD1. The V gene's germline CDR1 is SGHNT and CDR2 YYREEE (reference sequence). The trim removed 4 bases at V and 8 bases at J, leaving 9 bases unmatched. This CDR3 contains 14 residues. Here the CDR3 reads CASSRLTTGGGYTF. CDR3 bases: TGTGCCAGCAGCCGCCTAACGACAGGGGGAGGCTACACCTTC.

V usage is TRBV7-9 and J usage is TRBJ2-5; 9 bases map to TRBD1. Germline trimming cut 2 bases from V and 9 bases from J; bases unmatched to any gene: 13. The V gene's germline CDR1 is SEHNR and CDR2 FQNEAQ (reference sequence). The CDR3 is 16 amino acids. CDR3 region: CASSLKLGTGNMSQYF. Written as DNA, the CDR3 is TGTGCCAGCAGCTTAAAGCTGGGGACAGGGAATATGTCCCAGTACTTC.

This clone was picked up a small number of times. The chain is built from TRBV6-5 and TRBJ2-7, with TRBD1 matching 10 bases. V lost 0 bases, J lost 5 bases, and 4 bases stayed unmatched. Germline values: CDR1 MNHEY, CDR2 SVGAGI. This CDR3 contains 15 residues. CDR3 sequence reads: CASSYSGTGEDEQYF. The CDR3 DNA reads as TGTGCCAGCAGTTACTCCGGGACAGGGGAGGACGAGCAGTACTTC.

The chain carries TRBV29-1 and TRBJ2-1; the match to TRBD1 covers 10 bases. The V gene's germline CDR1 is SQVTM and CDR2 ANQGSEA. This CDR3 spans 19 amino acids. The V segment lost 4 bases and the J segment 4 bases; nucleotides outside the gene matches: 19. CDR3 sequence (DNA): TGCAGCGTTGGAGGGGCCCTGGGGAAGGACAGGGGGGATTACAATGAGCAGTTCTTC. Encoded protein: CSVGGALGKDRGDYNEQFF.

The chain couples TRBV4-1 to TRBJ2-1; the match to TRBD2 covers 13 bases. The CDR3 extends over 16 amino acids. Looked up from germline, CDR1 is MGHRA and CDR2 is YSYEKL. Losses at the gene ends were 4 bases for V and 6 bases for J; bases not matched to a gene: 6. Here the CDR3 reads CASSLTSGGARNEQFF. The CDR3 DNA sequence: TGCGCCAGCAGCCTAACTAGCGGGGGGGCCCGCAATGAGCAGTTCTTC.

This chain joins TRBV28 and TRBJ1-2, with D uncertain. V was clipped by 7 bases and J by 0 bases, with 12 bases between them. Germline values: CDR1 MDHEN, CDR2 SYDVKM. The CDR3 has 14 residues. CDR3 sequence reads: CASNPGESNYGYTF. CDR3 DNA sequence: TGTGCCAGCAATCCCGGGGAGTCTAACTATGGCTACACCTTC.

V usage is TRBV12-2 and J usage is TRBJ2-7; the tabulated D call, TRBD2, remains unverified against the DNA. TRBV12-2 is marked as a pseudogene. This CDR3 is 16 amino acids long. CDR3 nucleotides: TGTGCAAGTCGCTTAGCGGGACTAGCGGGACCCTACGAGCAGTACTTC. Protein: CASRLAGLAGPYEQYF.

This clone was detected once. CDR3 residues: CSVSGTVGYTF. Written as DNA, the CDR3 is TGCAGCGTTTCGGGGACAGTTGGCTACACCTTC. This chain joins TRBV29-1 and TRBJ1-2; 7 bases map to TRBD1. Germline V gene sequence: CDR1 SQVTM, CDR2 ANQGSEA. The CDR3 has 11 amino acids. V lost 5 bases to trimming and J lost 7 bases; unmatched junction nucleotides: 4.

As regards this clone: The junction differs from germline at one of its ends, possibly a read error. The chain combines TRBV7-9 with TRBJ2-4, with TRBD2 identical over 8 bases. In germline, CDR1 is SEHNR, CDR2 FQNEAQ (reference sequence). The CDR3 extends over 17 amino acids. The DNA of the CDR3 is TGTTCCAGCAGCGGTAGCGGGGTGGGCCGTTCGGAAAACATTCAGTACTTC. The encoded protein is CSSSGSGVGRSENIQYF.

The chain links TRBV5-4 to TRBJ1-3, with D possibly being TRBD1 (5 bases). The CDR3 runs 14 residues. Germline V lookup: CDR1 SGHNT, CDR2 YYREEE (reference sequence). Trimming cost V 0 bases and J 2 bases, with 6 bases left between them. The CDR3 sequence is CASSLVGPGNTIYF. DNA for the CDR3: TGTGCCAGCAGCTTGGTGGGGCCTGGAAACACCATATATTTT.

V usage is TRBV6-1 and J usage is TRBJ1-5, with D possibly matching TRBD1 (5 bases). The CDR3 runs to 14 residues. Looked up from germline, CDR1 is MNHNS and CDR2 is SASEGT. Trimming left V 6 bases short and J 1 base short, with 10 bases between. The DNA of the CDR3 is TGTGCCAGCAGGAGTGGGGGGAGCAATCAGCCCCAGCATTTT. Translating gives CASRSGGSNQPQHF.

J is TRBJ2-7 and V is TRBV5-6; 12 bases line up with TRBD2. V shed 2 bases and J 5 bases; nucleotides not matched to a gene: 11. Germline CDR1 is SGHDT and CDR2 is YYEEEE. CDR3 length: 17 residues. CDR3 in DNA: TGTGCCAGCAGCTTATACCGACTAGCGGGGGAGATAGACGAGCAGTACTTC. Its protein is CASSLYRLAGEIDEQYF.

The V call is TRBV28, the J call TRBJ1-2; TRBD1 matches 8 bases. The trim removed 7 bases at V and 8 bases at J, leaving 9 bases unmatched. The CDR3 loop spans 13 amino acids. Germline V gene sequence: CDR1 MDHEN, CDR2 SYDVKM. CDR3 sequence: CASTPQGAGGYTF. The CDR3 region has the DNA TGTGCCAGCACCCCCCAGGGGGCGGGAGGCTACACCTTC.

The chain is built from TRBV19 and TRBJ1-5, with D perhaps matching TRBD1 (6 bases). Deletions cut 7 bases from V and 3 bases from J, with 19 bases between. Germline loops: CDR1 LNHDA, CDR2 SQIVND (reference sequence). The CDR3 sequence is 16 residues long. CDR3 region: CASTLWGRAANQPQHF. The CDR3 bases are TGTGCCAGTACGCTTTGGGGGCGCGCGGCCAATCAGCCCCAGCATTTT.

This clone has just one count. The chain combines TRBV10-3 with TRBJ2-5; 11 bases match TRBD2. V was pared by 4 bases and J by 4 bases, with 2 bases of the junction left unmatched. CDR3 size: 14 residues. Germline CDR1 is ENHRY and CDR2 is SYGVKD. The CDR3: CAISGTSGGETQYF. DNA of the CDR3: TGTGCCATCAGTGGCACTAGCGGGGGAGAGACCCAGTACTTC.

The CDR3 reads CASSFPLHTEAFF. In nucleotides, the CDR3 is TGTGCCAGCAGTTTCCCCCTCCACACTGAAGCTTTCTTT. This chain joins TRBV28 and TRBJ1-1; D gene ambiguous. Germline V CDR1 and CDR2: MDHEN, SYDVKM. Deletions cut 3 bases from V and 3 bases from J, with 8 bases between. There are 13 residues in the CDR3.

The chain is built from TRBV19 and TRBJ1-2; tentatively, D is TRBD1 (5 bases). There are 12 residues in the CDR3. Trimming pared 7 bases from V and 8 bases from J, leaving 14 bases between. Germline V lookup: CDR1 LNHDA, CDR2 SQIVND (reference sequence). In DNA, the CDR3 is TGTGCCAGTACGGAGGGGATTGGGGGCTACACCTTC. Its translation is CASTEGIGGYTF.

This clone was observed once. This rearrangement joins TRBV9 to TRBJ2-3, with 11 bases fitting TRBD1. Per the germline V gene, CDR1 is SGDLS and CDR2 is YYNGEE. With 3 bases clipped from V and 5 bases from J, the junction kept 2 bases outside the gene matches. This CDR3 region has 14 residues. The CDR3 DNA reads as TGTGCCAGCAGCGGTGGGACAGGGGGAGATACGCAGTATTTT. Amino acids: CASSGGTGGDTQYF.

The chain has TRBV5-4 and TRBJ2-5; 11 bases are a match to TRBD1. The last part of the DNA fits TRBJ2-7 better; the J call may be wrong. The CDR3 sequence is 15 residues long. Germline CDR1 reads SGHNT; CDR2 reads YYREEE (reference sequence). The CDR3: CASSLEDRGPYEQYF. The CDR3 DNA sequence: TGTGCCAGCAGCCTGGAGGACAGGGGGCCCTACGAGCAGTACTTC.